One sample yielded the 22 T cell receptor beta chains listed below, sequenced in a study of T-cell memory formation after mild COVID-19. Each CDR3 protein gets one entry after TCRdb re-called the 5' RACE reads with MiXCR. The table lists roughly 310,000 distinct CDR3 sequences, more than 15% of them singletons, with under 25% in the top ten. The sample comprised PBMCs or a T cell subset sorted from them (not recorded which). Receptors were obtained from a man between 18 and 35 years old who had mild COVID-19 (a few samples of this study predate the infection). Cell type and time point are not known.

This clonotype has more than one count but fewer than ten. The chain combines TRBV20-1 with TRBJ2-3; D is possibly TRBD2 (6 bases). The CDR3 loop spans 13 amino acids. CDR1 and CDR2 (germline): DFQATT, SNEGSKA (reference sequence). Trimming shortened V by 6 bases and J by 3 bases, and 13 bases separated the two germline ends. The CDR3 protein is CSAPVSGTDTQYF. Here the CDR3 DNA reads TGCAGTGCCCCGGTTAGCGGAACAGATACGCAGTATTTT.

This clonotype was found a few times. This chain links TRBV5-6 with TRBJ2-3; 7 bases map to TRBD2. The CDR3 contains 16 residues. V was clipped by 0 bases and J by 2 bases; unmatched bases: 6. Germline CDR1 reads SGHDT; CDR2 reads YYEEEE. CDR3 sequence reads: CASSLAGTTVTDTQYF. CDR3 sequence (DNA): TGTGCCAGCAGCTTGGCCGGGACTACCGTCACAGATACGCAGTATTTT.

The CDR3 DNA reads TGCAGTGCTAGAGGTGCTGCTCGGACAGGGCAGATTGAGCAGTTCTTC. The encoded protein is CSARGAARTGQIEQFF. J is TRBJ2-1 and V is TRBV20-1; the match to TRBD1 covers 8 bases. Germline V CDR1 and CDR2: DFQATT, SNEGSKA (reference sequence). There are 16 residues in the CDR3. The J segment lost 9 bases and the V segment lost 1 base, leaving 14 bases of the junction unmatched.

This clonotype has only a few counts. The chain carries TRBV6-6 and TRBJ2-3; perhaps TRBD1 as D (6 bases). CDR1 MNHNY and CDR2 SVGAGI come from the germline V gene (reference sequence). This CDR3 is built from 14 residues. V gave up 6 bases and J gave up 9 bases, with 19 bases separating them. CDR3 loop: CASSLLGDQGTQYF. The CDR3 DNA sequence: TGTGCCAGCAGCTTACTAGGGGACCAGGGGACGCAGTATTTT.

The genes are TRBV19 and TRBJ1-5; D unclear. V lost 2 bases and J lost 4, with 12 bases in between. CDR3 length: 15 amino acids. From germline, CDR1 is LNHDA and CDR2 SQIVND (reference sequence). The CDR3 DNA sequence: TGTGCCAGTAGTATAAATGGGCCGAAGAATCAGCCCCAGCATTTT. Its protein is CASSINGPKNQPQHF. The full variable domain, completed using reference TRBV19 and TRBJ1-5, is DGGITQSPKYLFRKEGQNVTLSCEQNLNHDAMYWYRQDPGQGLRLIYYSQIVNDFQKGDIAEGYSVSREKKESFPLTVTSAQKNPTAFYLCASSINGPKNQPQHFGDGTRLSIL.

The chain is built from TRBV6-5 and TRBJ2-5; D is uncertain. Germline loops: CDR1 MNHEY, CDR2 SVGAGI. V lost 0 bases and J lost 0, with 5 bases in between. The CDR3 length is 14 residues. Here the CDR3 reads CASSYSDYQETQYF. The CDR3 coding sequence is TGTGCCAGCAGTTACTCCGACTACCAAGAGACCCAGTACTTC.

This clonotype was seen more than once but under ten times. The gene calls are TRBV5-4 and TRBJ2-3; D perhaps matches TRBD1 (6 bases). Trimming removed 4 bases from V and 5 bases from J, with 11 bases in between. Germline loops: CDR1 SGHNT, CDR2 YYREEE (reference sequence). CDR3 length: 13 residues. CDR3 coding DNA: TGTGCCAGCAGCCGTTCCAGGGGAGATACGCAGTATTTT. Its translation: CASSRSRGDTQYF. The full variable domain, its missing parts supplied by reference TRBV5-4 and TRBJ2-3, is ETGVTQSPTHLIKTRGQQVTLRCSSQSGHNTVSWYQQALGQGPQFIFQYYREEENGRGNFPPRFSGLQFPNYSSELNVNALELDDSALYLCASSRSRGDTQYFGPGTRLTVL.

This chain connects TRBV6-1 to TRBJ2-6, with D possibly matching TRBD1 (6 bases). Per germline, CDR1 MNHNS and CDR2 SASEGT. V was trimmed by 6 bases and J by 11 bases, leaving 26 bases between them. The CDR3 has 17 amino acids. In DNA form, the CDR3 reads TGTGCCAGCAGGAAAGGGGCTACAGGGAAAGAGGCGCACGTCCTGACTTTC. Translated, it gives CASRKGATGKEAHVLTF.

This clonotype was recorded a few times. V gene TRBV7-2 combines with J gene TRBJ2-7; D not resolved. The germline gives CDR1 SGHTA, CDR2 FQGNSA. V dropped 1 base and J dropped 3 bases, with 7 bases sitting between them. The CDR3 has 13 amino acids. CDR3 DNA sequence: TGTGCCAGCAGCTTAGTCTGGGGCTACGAGCAGTACGTC. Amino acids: CASSLVWGYEQYV.

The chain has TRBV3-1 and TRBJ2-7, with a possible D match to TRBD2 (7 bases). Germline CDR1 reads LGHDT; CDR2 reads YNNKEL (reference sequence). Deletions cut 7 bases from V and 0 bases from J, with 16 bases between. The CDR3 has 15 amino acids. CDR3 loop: CASTSNAGASYEQYF. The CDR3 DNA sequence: TGTGCCAGCACCTCCAACGCGGGGGCCTCCTACGAGCAGTACTTC.

CDR3 bases: TGTGCCAGCAGTGTAAGGGGGAATGAAAAACTGTTTTTT. Translation gives CASSVRGNEKLFF. The gene calls are TRBV2 and TRBJ1-4; maybe TRBD1 (6 bases). This CDR3 comprises 13 residues. Trimming stripped 4 bases from V and 5 bases from J, with 8 bases between. Germline CDR1 and CDR2: SNHLY and FYNNEI.

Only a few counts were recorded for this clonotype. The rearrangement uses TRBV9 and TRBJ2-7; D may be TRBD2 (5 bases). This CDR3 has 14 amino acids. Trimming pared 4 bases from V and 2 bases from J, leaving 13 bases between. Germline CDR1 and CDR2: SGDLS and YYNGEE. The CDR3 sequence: CASSLAIGPYEQYF. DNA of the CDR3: TGTGCCAGCAGCCTAGCTATAGGGCCCTACGAGCAGTACTTC.

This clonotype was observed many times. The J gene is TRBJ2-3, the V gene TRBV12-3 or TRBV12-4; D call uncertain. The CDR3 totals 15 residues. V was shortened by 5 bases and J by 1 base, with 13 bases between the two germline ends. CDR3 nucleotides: TGTGCCAGCAGTCCATACTTAAAGCGCACAGATACGCAGTATTTT. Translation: CASSPYLKRTDTQYF.

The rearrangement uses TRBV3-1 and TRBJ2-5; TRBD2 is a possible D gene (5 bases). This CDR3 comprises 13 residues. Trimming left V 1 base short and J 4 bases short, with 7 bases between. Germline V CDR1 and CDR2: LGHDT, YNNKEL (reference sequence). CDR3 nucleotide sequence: TGTGCCAGCAGCCAAGCGGCGGGAGAGACCCAGTACTTC. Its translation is CASSQAAGETQYF.

DNA for the CDR3: TGTGCCAGCGGGGGAGCGGGCGAGCAGTACGTC. It translates to CASGGAGEQYV. V is TRBV2 and J is TRBJ2-7; maybe TRBD2 (6 bases). Per the germline V gene, CDR1 is SNHLY and CDR2 is FYNNEI. Trimming pared 8 bases from V and 6 bases from J, leaving 11 bases between. CDR3 length: 11 amino acids.

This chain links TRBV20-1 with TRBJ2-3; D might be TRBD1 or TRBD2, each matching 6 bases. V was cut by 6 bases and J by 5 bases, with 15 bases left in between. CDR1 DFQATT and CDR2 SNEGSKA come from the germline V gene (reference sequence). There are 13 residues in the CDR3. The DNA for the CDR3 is TGCAGTGCCCCAAGGGGGGCGGTAGATACGCAGTATTTT. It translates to CSAPRGAVDTQYF.

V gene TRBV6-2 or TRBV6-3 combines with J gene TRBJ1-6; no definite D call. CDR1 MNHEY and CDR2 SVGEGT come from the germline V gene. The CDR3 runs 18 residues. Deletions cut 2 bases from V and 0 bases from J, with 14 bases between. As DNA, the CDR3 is TGTGCCAGCAGTTACCGGGCAGGCGGGAGCTCCTATAATTCACCCCTCCACTTT. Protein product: CASSYRAGGSSYNSPLHF.

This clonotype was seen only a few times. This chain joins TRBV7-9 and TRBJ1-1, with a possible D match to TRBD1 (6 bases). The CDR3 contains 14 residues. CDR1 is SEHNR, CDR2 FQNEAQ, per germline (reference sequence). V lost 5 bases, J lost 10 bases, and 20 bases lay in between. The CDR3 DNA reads TGTGCCAGCAGCAATTTTAACAGGGACGGAGGAGCTTTCTTT. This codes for CASSNFNRDGGAFF.

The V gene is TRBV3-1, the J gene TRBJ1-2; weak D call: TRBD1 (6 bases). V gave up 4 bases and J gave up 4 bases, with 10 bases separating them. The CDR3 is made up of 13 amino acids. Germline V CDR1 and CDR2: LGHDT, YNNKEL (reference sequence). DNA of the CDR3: TGTGCCAGCAGCCCGAGGACAGTCTATGGCTACACCTTC. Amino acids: CASSPRTVYGYTF.

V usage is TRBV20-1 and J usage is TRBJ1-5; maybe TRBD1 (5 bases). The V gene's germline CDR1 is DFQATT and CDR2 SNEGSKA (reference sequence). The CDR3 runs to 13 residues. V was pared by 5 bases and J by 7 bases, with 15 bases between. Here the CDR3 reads CSAGAGGAQPQHF. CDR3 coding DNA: TGCAGTGCTGGGGCGGGGGGAGCCCAGCCCCAGCATTTT.

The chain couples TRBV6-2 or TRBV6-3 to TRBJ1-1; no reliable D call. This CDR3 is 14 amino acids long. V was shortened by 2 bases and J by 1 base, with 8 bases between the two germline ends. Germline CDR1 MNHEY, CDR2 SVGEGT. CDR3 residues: CASSYTTQNTEAFF. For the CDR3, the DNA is TGTGCCAGCAGTTACACCACACAGAACACTGAAGCTTTCTTT.

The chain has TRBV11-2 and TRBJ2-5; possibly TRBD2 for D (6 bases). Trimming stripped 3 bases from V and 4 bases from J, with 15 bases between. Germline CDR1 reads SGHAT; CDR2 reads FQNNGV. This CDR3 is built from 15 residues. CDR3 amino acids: CASSFDIAARETQYF. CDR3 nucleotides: TGTGCCAGCAGCTTCGACATAGCGGCACGAGAGACCCAGTACTTC.